These 27 T cell receptor beta chains were all obtained from the same sample, sequenced in a study of T cell responses to AZD1222 COVID-19 vaccine. Repertoires were generated with immunoSEQ multiplex PCR, while TCRdb's copy carries only in-frame clones and drops some. The sample gives 95,000 to 130,000 clones, around 94% of which show up once; 1.6% is in the top ten. Sequences were derived from peripheral blood, sampled 28 days after the second AZD1222 dose. Receptors originate from an adult who received the AZD1222 COVID-19 vaccine.

This sequence joins TRBV10-3 and TRBJ2-7, with a weak D call TRBD1 (6 bases). Germline assignment: CDR1 ENHRY and CDR2 SYGVKD. The CDR3 is made up of 14 amino acids. Trimming took 9 bases from V and 4 from J, leaving 19 bases between them. The chain's CDR3 is CAIRGDTGLYEQYF. CDR3 coding DNA: TGTGCCATAAGAGGGGACACCGGACTGTACGAGCAGTACTTC.

The genes are TRBV2 and TRBJ2-7; a possible D gene is TRBD1 (5 bases). The germline gives CDR1 SNHLY, CDR2 FYNNEI. The CDR3 has 14 residues. Trimming stripped 4 bases from V and 3 bases from J, with 13 bases between. This CDR3 reads CASSAGMAYYEQYF. CDR3 nucleotide sequence: TGTGCCAGCAGTGCAGGGATGGCCTACTACGAGCAGTACTTC.

This clone came up once. The chain couples TRBV5-1 to TRBJ2-1; 8 bases line up with TRBD2. There are 15 residues in the CDR3. Germline V gene sequence: CDR1 SGHRS, CDR2 YFSETQ. Germline trimming cut 2 bases from V and 4 bases from J; bases unmatched to any gene: 5. The CDR3 DNA follows: TGCGCCAGCAGCTTCACTAGCGGATCTTACAATGAGCAGTTCTTC. Protein: CASSFTSGSYNEQFF.

This chain connects TRBV27 to TRBJ2-7; 9 bases map to TRBD1. Germline CDR1 is MNHEY and CDR2 is SMNVEV (reference sequence). CDR3 length: 14 amino acids. V trimming: 3 bases; J trimming: 5 bases; junction bases outside the gene matches: 5. CDR3 coding DNA: TGTGCCAGCAGTTTGGGGACAGGGAAAAACGAGCAGTACTTC. Protein: CASSLGTGKNEQYF.

The gene calls are TRBV6-5 and TRBJ1-5; tentative D call: TRBD1 (6 bases). The germline CDR1 and CDR2 sequences are MNHEY and SVGAGI. The CDR3 covers 15 residues. V lost 5 bases, J lost 5 bases, and 16 bases lay in between. In nucleotides, the CDR3 is TGTGCCAGCAGTCCCCCGGGGGAGGGGGATCAGCCCCAGCATTTT. It translates to CASSPPGEGDQPQHF.

This chain connects TRBV2 to TRBJ1-2, with 10 bases that match TRBD1. Germline V lookup: CDR1 SNHLY, CDR2 FYNNEI. The CDR3 is 13 amino acids. V was pared by 3 bases and J by 10 bases, with 5 bases of the junction left unmatched. CDR3 in DNA: TGTGCCAGCAGTGACCCCGGGACAGGGGCCTACACCTTC. It encodes CASSDPGTGAYTF.

This rearrangement joins TRBV28 to TRBJ1-2; 11 nucleotides line up with TRBD1. V trimming: 4 bases; J trimming: 4 bases; junction bases outside the gene matches: 5. The V gene's germline CDR1 is MDHEN and CDR2 SYDVKM. This CDR3 contains 15 residues. The CDR3 DNA reads as TGTGCCAGCAGTTACGGGACAGGGGGAGTCTATGGCTACACCTTC. Protein product: CASSYGTGGVYGYTF.

The chain links TRBV7-2 to TRBJ2-1; D gene ambiguous. Germline-derived CDR1 and CDR2 are SGHTA and FQGNSA. Trimming stripped 2 bases from V and 6 bases from J, with 8 bases between. The CDR3 totals 13 residues. The CDR3 nucleotides read TGTGCCAGCAGCTTATGGCGCCTCAATGAGCAGTTCTTC. Protein: CASSLWRLNEQFF. Combining the CDR3 with reference TRBV7-2 and TRBJ2-1 gives the whole variable domain GAGVSQSPSNKVTEKGKDVELRCDPISGHTALYWYRQSLGQGLEFLIYFQGNSAPDKSGLPSDRFSAERTGGSVSTLTIQRTQQEDSAVYLCASSLWRLNEQFFGPGTRLTVL.

The chain recombines TRBV30 with TRBJ1-6; maybe TRBD1 (5 bases). This CDR3 is 13 amino acids long. Germline V CDR1 and CDR2: GTSNPN, SVGIG (reference sequence). The V end lost 1 base, the J end lost 8 bases, and 9 bases lay between the germline ends. CDR3 loop: CAWSGQIHSPLHF. The CDR3 DNA sequence: TGTGCCTGGAGTGGACAGATTCATTCACCCCTCCACTTT. Full variable domain (rest looked up from reference TRBV30 and TRBJ1-6): SQTIHQWPATLVQPVGSPLSLECTVEGTSNPNLYWYRQAAGRGLQLLFYSVGIGQISSEVPQNLSASRPQDRQFILSSKKLLLSDSGFYLCAWSGQIHSPLHFGNGTRLTVT.

The chain uses TRBV7-2 and TRBJ1-3; D remains unclear. Trimming removed 5 bases at V and 4 bases at J, with 9 bases between. Germline loops: CDR1 SGHTA, CDR2 FQGNSA. The CDR3 runs 13 residues. CDR3 amino acids: CASSSRSGNTIYF. The CDR3 DNA reads as TGTGCCAGCAGCAGCAGGTCAGGAAACACCATATATTTT.

The J gene is TRBJ2-7, the V gene TRBV5-6; D is ambiguous. Trimming pared 1 base from V and 10 bases from J, leaving 12 bases between. Per the germline V gene, CDR1 is SGHDT and CDR2 is YYEEEE. The CDR3 spans 12 residues. The CDR3: CASSLYRREQYF. The CDR3 nucleotides read TGTGCCAGCAGCTTGTATCGGCGCGAACAGTACTTC. The whole variable domain, remainder taken from reference TRBV5-6 and TRBJ2-7, is DAGVTQSPTHLIKTRGQQVTLRCSPKSGHDTVSWYQQALGQGPQFIFQYYEEEERQRGNFPDRFSGHQFPNYSSELNVNALLLGDSALYLCASSLYRREQYFGPGTRLTVT.

CDR3 bases: TGTGCCAGCAGATCGGGACAGGGTAAGGCTGAAGCTTTCTTT. Translating gives CASRSGQGKAEAFF. V gene TRBV2 combines with J gene TRBJ1-1, with 9 bases lining up with TRBD1. This CDR3 has 14 residues. Trimming removed 6 bases from V and 6 bases from J; junction bases left unmatched: 8. Germline CDR1 and CDR2: SNHLY and FYNNEI. Using reference TRBV2 and TRBJ1-1 for the parts outside the CDR3, the full variable domain is EPEVTQTPSHQVTQMGQEVILRCVPISNHLYFYWYRQILGQKVEFLVSFYNNEISEKSEIFDDQFSVERPDGSNFTLKIRSTKLEDSAMYFCASRSGQGKAEAFFGQGTRLTVV.

The V and J genes are TRBV11-2 and TRBJ2-5; weak D call: TRBD2 (5 bases). Germline values: CDR1 SGHAT, CDR2 FQNNGV. The CDR3 is 14 amino acids. V lost 3 bases and J lost 9, with 17 bases in between. The CDR3 region has the DNA TGTGCCAGCAGCTTTAACCCTAGCTCCGGGGCCCAGTACTTC. It encodes CASSFNPSSGAQYF.

The chain combines TRBV19 with TRBJ1-4; no clear D. The ends were cut back, 3 bases at V and 0 bases at J, with 8 bases in the middle. CDR3 length equals 15 residues. Germline V gene lookup returns CDR1 LNHDA and CDR2 SQIVND (reference sequence). CDR3 sequence reads: CASSMIDATNEKLFF. CDR3 nucleotide sequence: TGTGCCAGTAGTATGATAGATGCAACTAATGAAAAACTGTTTTTT.

This chain links TRBV7-9 with TRBJ1-5, with D uncertain. CDR3 size: 12 residues. CDR1 SEHNR and CDR2 FQNEAQ come from the germline V gene (reference sequence). Trimming removed 5 bases at V and 4 bases at J, with 6 bases between. The CDR3 coding sequence is TGTGCCAGCAGCGACGAGAATCAGCCCCAGCATTTT. Protein sequence: CASSDENQPQHF.

The V and J genes are TRBV19 and TRBJ1-5; the D gene is possibly TRBD1 (6 bases). Trimming took 3 bases from V and 6 from J, leaving 12 bases between them. The CDR3 has 14 residues. Germline V gene lookup returns CDR1 LNHDA and CDR2 SQIVND (reference sequence). CDR3 nucleotides: TGTGCCAGTAGTATCGGGGGGGCCGGTCAGCCCCAGCATTTT. It yields the protein CASSIGGAGQPQHF.

The CDR3 region is CASTPLGQGKEQPQHF. In nucleotides, the CDR3 is TGTGCCAGCACTCCCCTCGGGCAGGGAAAGGAGCAGCCCCAGCATTTT. The rearrangement links TRBV28 to TRBJ1-5; a weak D match, TRBD1 (5 bases). CDR3 length: 16 residues. V lost 7 bases and J 7 bases, leaving 23 bases between the germline ends. The germline gives CDR1 MDHEN, CDR2 SYDVKM.

The table lists this clone with a count of one. J is TRBJ1-1 and V is TRBV11-2; the match to TRBD1 covers 7 bases. V shed 5 bases, J shed 1 base, and the junction held 10 bases outside the gene matches. Per the germline V gene, CDR1 is SGHAT and CDR2 is FQNNGV. The CDR3 length is 16 residues. The CDR3 protein is CASSPIQGGRNTEAFF. The CDR3 bases are TGTGCCAGCAGCCCCATCCAGGGGGGCAGGAACACTGAAGCTTTCTTT.

V usage is TRBV18 and J usage is TRBJ2-6, with 10 nucleotides matching TRBD1. V lost 3 bases, J lost 1 base, and 9 bases stayed unmatched. The CDR3 is 19 residues long. The V gene's germline CDR1 is KGHSH and CDR2 LQKENI. In DNA, the CDR3 is TGTGCCAGCTCACCCTTGACAGGGGGCTTCGATTCTGGGGCCAACGTCCTGACTTTC. Its protein is CASSPLTGGFDSGANVLTF. The whole variable domain, remainder taken from reference TRBV18 and TRBJ2-6, is NAGVMQNPRHLVRRRGQEARLRCSPMKGHSHVYWYRQLPEEGLKFMVYLQKENIIDESGMPKERFSAEFPKEGPSILRIQQVVRGDSAAYFCASSPLTGGFDSGANVLTFGAGSRLTVL.

The chain is built from TRBV13 and TRBJ1-1, with a possible D match to TRBD1 (5 bases). From germline, CDR1 is PRHDT and CDR2 FYEKMQ (reference sequence). This CDR3 comprises 14 residues. The V end lost 5 bases, the J end lost 2 bases, and 12 bases lay between the germline ends. CDR3 bases: TGTGCCAGCAGCCCCCCCGGGGCCAACACTGAAGCTTTCTTT. It encodes CASSPPGANTEAFF.

The CDR3 region is CASSAARGTGELFF. The CDR3 nucleotides read TGTGCCAGCTCAGCGGCGCGGGGAACCGGGGAGCTGTTTTTT. This chain links TRBV18 with TRBJ2-2, with D possibly being TRBD2 (6 bases). V was cut by 5 bases and J by 5 bases, with 12 bases left in between. The germline V gene encodes CDR1 KGHSH and CDR2 LQKENI. The CDR3 has 14 residues.

This chain links TRBV6-6 with TRBJ1-2; D ambiguous. Per the germline V gene, CDR1 is MNHNY and CDR2 is SVGAGI (reference sequence). Trimming shortened V by 2 bases and J by 11 bases, and 9 bases separated the two germline ends. The length of the CDR3 is 11 residues. In DNA, the CDR3 is TGTGCCAGCAGTTACCGAGGAGGTTACACCTTC. Translation: CASSYRGGYTF.

The chain has TRBV30 and TRBJ1-5; unclear D gene. Looked up from germline, CDR1 is GTSNPN and CDR2 is SVGIG (reference sequence). V was pared by 4 bases and J by 0 bases, with 7 bases between. This CDR3 spans 13 amino acids. Here the CDR3 reads CAWNGDSNQPQHF. In DNA form, the CDR3 reads TGTGCCTGGAACGGGGATAGCAATCAGCCCCAGCATTTT.

The V gene is TRBV6-5, the J gene TRBJ1-1; D is undetermined. Germline V gene data show CDR1 as MNHEY and CDR2 as SVGAGI. The CDR3 contains 15 residues. Between the trimmed V and J ends, which lost 6 bases and 3 bases, there was a span of 17 bases. The CDR3 spells CASSDHGRGDTEAFF. CDR3 DNA: TGTGCCAGCAGCGACCACGGACGGGGAGACACTGAAGCTTTCTTT.

This sequence joins TRBV5-1 and TRBJ2-5; possible D gene TRBD2, 5 bases. V lost 5 bases, J lost 4 bases, and 15 bases lay in between. The CDR3 length is 14 residues. CDR1 is SGHRS and CDR2 is YFSETQ in the germline V gene. Here the CDR3 reads CASRVVASAETQYF. As DNA, the CDR3 is TGCGCCAGCAGGGTAGTAGCGAGCGCAGAGACCCAGTACTTC.

The CDR3 DNA sequence: TGTGCCAGCAGTTTGGCTTATCAGGGGGCGGTTTTCTTT. Encoded protein: CASSLAYQGAVFF. The chain recombines TRBV27 with TRBJ1-1; TRBD1 matches at 8 bases. Trimming took 3 bases from V and 13 from J; bases not matched to a gene: 10. This CDR3 spans 13 amino acids. Germline lookup yields CDR1 MNHEY and CDR2 SMNVEV (reference sequence).

V gene TRBV6-5 combines with J gene TRBJ2-2; D may correspond to TRBD1 or TRBD2 (5 bases each). Germline V gives CDR1 MNHEY, CDR2 SVGAGI. V lost 6 bases and J lost 3, with 8 bases in between. The CDR3 extends over 13 amino acids. CDR3 nucleotides: TGTGCCAGCAGGAGGGGAGACACCGGGGAGCTGTTTTTT. Translated, it gives CASRRGDTGELFF.